The entry that follows covers one T cell receptor (beta chain) sequence. Antigen unknown. Germline V gene data show CDR1 as SNHLY and CDR2 as FYNNEI. The CDR3 has 13 amino acids. The V end was cut by 3 bases, the J end by 1 base, with 4 bases between. The data were obtained in a study of T cell repertoires in cytomegalovirus infection. Whole-study results and caveats: The ex vivo response was dominated by HLA-C-restricted CMV-specific TCR beta clonotypes.

Via MiXCR, TCRdb re-called the reads, giving one row per CDR3 protein. Altogether about 150,000 distinct CDR3 sequences are present, around 22% being singletons, with the ten largest covering roughly 9.8%. Specimen: PBMCs. This receptor was taken from a human donor in good health (CMV status not recorded). Some clones in this sample may be carry-over from other donors' samples. The chain couples TRBV2 to TRBJ1-5, with D unclear. As DNA, the CDR3 is TGTGCCAGCAGTGAGCAGAGCAATCAGCCCCAGCATTTT. Protein product: CASSEQSNQPQHF.